The present TCR beta chain was sequenced within a study of cytomegalovirus exposure and HLA in healthy donors. The germline CDR1 and CDR2 sequences are MGHRA and YSYEKL. V dropped 5 bases and J dropped 5; count of bases not matched to a gene: 7. The CDR3 consists of 14 residues. Overall study findings and caveats: In a later analysis, approximately 18,000 TCR beta sequences were associated with HLA alleles at 0.05 false discovery rate.

The PCR contained 60 Vbeta and 13 Jbeta primers. Measured with immunoSEQ multiplex PCR; TCRdb has only the in-frame clones, and not every one. The sample has 200,000 to 250,000 clones, less than 80% seen once; the top ten hold approximately 0.22%. Comments on this clone: The antigen is not known.

This receptor was taken from a girl aged 2-10 years in good health and CMV-seronegative. Sequenced sample: PBMCs. The chain recombines TRBV4-1 with TRBJ1-1, with 8 bases lining up with TRBD1. CDR3 DNA sequence: TGCGCCAGCAGCGACCCCTACAGGGGGACTGAAGCTTTCTTT. This gives the protein CASSDPYRGTEAFF.